A single T cell receptor beta chain is shown here with its context. The germline gives CDR1 MNHEY, CDR2 SVGAGI. The CDR3 is 15 amino acids. After removal of 9 bases from V and 2 bases from J, the junction contained 8 bases not matched to a gene. The data were obtained in a study of blood T cell repertoires in COVID-19. The method was immunoSEQ multiplex PCR; TCRdb's version includes in-frame clones alone and lacks a portion of them. The sample includes about 260,000 clones, roughly 83% of them seen just once. Sequencing was performed on peripheral blood. The receptor was derived from a man in his sixties who had recovered from COVID-19. This chain uses TRBV6-5 with TRBJ2-2; TRBD2 matches 8 bases. Written as DNA, the CDR3 is TGTGCCAGTCGAACCATAGCGGGAAACACCGGGGAGCTGTTTTTT. Its translation: CASRTIAGNTGELFF.